The entry below gives a single T cell receptor beta chain sequence along with its context. This clonotype turned up a few times. The antigen it binds to is not known. Nothing much larger sits one base from this clone, and base qualities are not available. The data are from a study of CD8 T cells in ankylosing spondylitis (dated by TCRdb to the late 2010s). Turning to the overall study: The study set out to find disease-linked TCR variants by profiling T cell receptor beta repertoires in ankylosing spondylitis patients and healthy donors. The whole study cohort included roughly 110 healthy donors and 25 or so ankylosing spondylitis patients. Peripheral blood samples were taken, and synovial fluid was additionally collected from ankylosing spondylitis patients.

Paper-wide results and their limitations: Some motif variants had previously been reported in the synovial fluid and blood of reactive arthritis patients, which suggests shared mechanisms of disease initiation. According to the report, matched synovial fluid samples from ankylosing spondylitis patients were significantly enriched for the disease-linked clones. In peripheral blood, the disease-linked clones were found at relatively low frequencies and had a CD8+ phenotype. Blood from ankylosing spondylitis patients appeared to be characterized by a TCR beta motif made up of under 10 highly homologous amino acid variants.

Instrument on record: Illumina HiSeq 2500. Quantitative 5'-RACE with molecular barcodes was the method used to prepare the TCR beta libraries. Per the source publication's procedure: A new computational method based on a probabilistic model of VDJ rearrangement was used to identify disease-linked TCR variants. The public reads were quality trimmed at Q25 with fastp and then assembled into clones with MiXCR by TCRdb, keeping productive beta chains. All rows with the same CDR3 protein become a single entry with the most common DNA and genes. The V and J calls, along with clone size, are taken from TCRdb and not from the paper's own processing. This sample has some 840,000 distinct CDR3 sequences in its table, and about 10% of those were observed once. Clones ranked in the top ten supply just over 0.5% of the sample. The sequenced sample was blood, either unsorted or a sorted T cell fraction (not recorded which). This TCR derives from a male donor with ankylosing spondylitis.

The CDR3 corresponds to CSATLWGLDEAFF. The bases read TGCAGTGCTACCCTTTGGGGGTTGGATGAAGCTTTCTTT. This chain joins TRBV20-1 to TRBJ1-1; a tentative D call is TRBD1 (5 bases match). The germline V gene (reference sequence) provides CDR1 DFQATT and CDR2 SNEGSKA. The V end loses 4 bases and the J end loses 7 bases, and a stretch of 16 bases separates them. Including the terminal cysteine and phenylalanine, the CDR3 comprises 13 residues. The kept DNA is CDR3 alone, 39 bases in frame from the first base.